The clone carrying this TCR beta chain was counted once. The CDR3 contains 15 residues. V lost 6 bases and J 4 bases, leaving 19 bases between the germline ends. Germline V gives CDR1 SNHLY, CDR2 FYNNEI. The data stem from a study of blood T cell repertoires in COVID-19. Study overall: The United States, Italy and Spain provided the acute and convalescent COVID-19 samples. Sources were T cells, B-cell-depleted T cells, or PBMCs; the material itself was cDNA or gDNA.

Per the authors' pipeline: Nucleated cell counts were estimated from reference gene primer amplification. TCRdb's table, derived via immunoSEQ multiplex PCR, lists solely in-frame clones and lacks some. V and J calls and clone size are copied from that table; D and trimming were computed from the DNA. The repertoire holds fewer than 90,000 clones, around 72% seen once, with 13% to 15% in the top ten. The chain employs TRBV2 and TRBJ2-7, with D tentatively TRBD2 (5 bases). Sample: peripheral blood. The receptor was isolated from a woman of 80 years or more with acute or convalescent COVID-19. CDR3 DNA sequence: TGTGCCAGCAGCGACCCGGACTCTACCCTGTACGAGCAGTACTTC. The encoded protein is CASSDPDSTLYEQYF.